The subject of this entry is one T cell receptor beta chain. The data were taken from a study of CD8 T cells in Susac syndrome. The TEMRA cells underwent FACS enrichment, while the CD8+ and CD4+ T cells underwent negative isolation. About 0.5 to 1 ug RNA was reverse transcribed with random hexamers. Amplification of the TCR beta CDR3 was carried out by immunoSEQ multiplex PCR, which spanned a total of 54 Vbeta and 13 Jbeta segments. MiXCR was run by TCRdb on the immunoSEQ multiplex PCR reads, yielding one entry per CDR3 protein. This sample has under 200,000 distinct CDR3 sequences; more than 90% occur once, and the top ten carry 0.075% to 0.1%. What was sequenced was CD4+ T cells from PBMCs. The receptor was isolated from a human donor with Susac syndrome.

Here the CDR3 DNA reads TGTGCCAGCAGTTACGATCCCCAGCGGGGGGACACAGATACGCAGTATTTT. Its protein is CASSYDPQRGDTDTQYF. The chain recombines TRBV6-2 or TRBV6-3 with TRBJ2-3; 9 bases map to TRBD2. Germline trimming cut 2 bases from V and 2 bases from J; bases unmatched to any gene: 8. CDR3 length: 17 amino acids. CDR1 MNHEY and CDR2 SVGEGT come from the germline V gene.